Shown below are 20 T cell receptor beta chains from a single sample sequenced in a study of Ad26.COV2.S vaccination and SARS-CoV-2 variants. Noted treatment: around 19 received Ad26.COV2.S at low or high dose, single or two shots; 5 received placebo; per-sample allocation not given. At day 63 after the first vaccine or placebo injection, samples were drawn. Assay used: immunoSEQ multiplex PCR; TCRdb lists only in-frame clones, some missing. The sample carries around 450,000 clones, over 75% recorded once. Sequenced here: peripheral blood, sampled in a trial of Ad26.COV2.S vaccine versus placebo. The origin of the receptors is a person aged 18-65 years who received the Ad26.COV2.S COVID-19 vaccine or a placebo.

In nucleotides, the CDR3 is TGTGCCAGCAGTTCGAGGACCACAGGGAGCACTGAAGCTTTCTTT. Protein product: CASSSRTTGSTEAFF. The genes are TRBV27 and TRBJ1-1, with a weak D call TRBD1 (6 bases). The CDR3 has 15 residues. Germline lookup yields CDR1 MNHEY and CDR2 SMNVEV (reference sequence). The V gene lost 4 bases and the J gene lost 4 bases, with 16 bases spanning the gap.

This chain uses TRBV28 with TRBJ2-1, with D unresolved. The CDR3 has 16 residues. The V end lost 5 bases, the J end lost 5 bases, and 19 bases lay between the germline ends. CDR1 and CDR2 (germline): MDHEN, SYDVKM. The CDR3 here is CASSTRTPGPNNEQFF. CDR3 nucleotides: TGTGCCAGCAGTACACGGACCCCTGGGCCTAACAATGAGCAGTTCTTC. The full variable domain, its missing parts supplied by reference TRBV28 and TRBJ2-1, is DVKVTQSSRYLVKRTGEKVFLECVQDMDHENMFWYRQDPGLGLRLIYFSYDVKMKEKGDIPEGYSVSREKKERFSLILESASTNQTSMYLCASSTRTPGPNNEQFFGPGTRLTVL.

The chain recombines TRBV2 with TRBJ1-1, with 7 bases aligning to TRBD1. The CDR3 is 14 residues long. Germline lookup yields CDR1 SNHLY and CDR2 FYNNEI. The ends lost 6 bases at V and 7 bases at J; junction bases unmatched: 11. In nucleotides, the CDR3 is TGTGCCAGCAGCTATGAGGGACAGCCTGTTGAAGCTTTCTTT. Protein sequence: CASSYEGQPVEAFF.

V is TRBV10-2 and J is TRBJ2-5, with D unclear. The CDR3 is 13 amino acids. V shed 3 bases and J shed 2 bases, with 7 bases lying between them. Germline V gene lookup returns CDR1 WSHSY and CDR2 SAAADI. As DNA, the CDR3 is TGCGCCAGCAGTGACACGAATCAAGAGACCCAGTACTTC. Protein sequence: CASSDTNQETQYF.

This clone has a single count. The V call is TRBV20-1, the J call TRBJ1-6; D not certain. The CDR3 sequence is 13 residues long. Per germline, CDR1 DFQATT and CDR2 SNEGSKA (reference sequence). Trimming took off 3 bases at V and 7 bases at J, with 10 bases between the two ends. DNA for the CDR3: TGCAGTGCTAGTGGGCCTCCAAATTCACCCCTCCACTTT. This encodes CSASGPPNSPLHF.

The chain links TRBV2 to TRBJ1-5; D gene ambiguous. The germline V and J ends were trimmed by 0 bases and 1 base, with 7 bases remaining between them. Looked up from germline, CDR1 is SNHLY and CDR2 is FYNNEI. This CDR3 is 15 amino acids long. The CDR3 protein is CASSEALASNQPQHF. The CDR3 DNA reads as TGTGCCAGCAGTGAAGCTTTAGCGAGCAATCAGCCCCAGCATTTT.

The V call is TRBV4-3, the J call TRBJ1-1; D gene uncertain. Germline CDR1 and CDR2: LGHNA and YSLEER. Trimming pared 0 bases from V and 5 bases from J, leaving 13 bases between. This CDR3 comprises 15 residues. The DNA of the CDR3 is TGCGCCAGCAGCCAAGATGGCGGCCCCCGGACTGAAGCTTTCTTT. This translates into CASSQDGGPRTEAFF.

The table lists this clone with a count of one. This chain connects TRBV4-1 to TRBJ1-6, with a tentative D call TRBD1 (5 bases). There are 17 residues in the CDR3. Per the germline V gene, CDR1 is MGHRA and CDR2 is YSYEKL. Trimming cost V 3 bases and J 2 bases, with 14 bases left between them. CDR3 nucleotide sequence: TGCGCCAGCAGCCACCAGGGCGGTGGCCCCTATAATTCACCCCTCCACTTT. Amino acid sequence: CASSHQGGGPYNSPLHF.

CDR3 in amino acids: CASSVAQALNSPLHF. The DNA for the CDR3 is TGTGCCAGCAGCGTAGCTCAGGCCCTAAATTCACCCCTCCACTTT. V is TRBV9 and J is TRBJ1-6; D call uncertain. The germline V and J ends were trimmed by 0 bases and 7 bases, with 11 bases remaining between them. CDR1 and CDR2 (germline): SGDLS, YYNGEE. CDR3 length: 15 amino acids.

The gene calls are TRBV19 and TRBJ2-5, with D uncertain. Germline V gene data show CDR1 as LNHDA and CDR2 as SQIVND (reference sequence). The CDR3 has 16 residues. V was shortened by 0 bases and J by 2 bases, with 13 bases between the two germline ends. CDR3 in DNA: TGTGCCAGTAGTATAGATCTTTCATGGGGACAAGAGACCCAGTACTTC. Amino acid sequence: CASSIDLSWGQETQYF.

The chain combines TRBV5-6 with TRBJ1-6, with D perhaps matching TRBD1 (6 bases). The CDR3 spans 14 residues. Germline CDR1 SGHDT, CDR2 YYEEEE. V was cut by 5 bases and J by 6 bases, with 12 bases left in between. CDR3 region: CASSMDRSNSPLHF. The CDR3 DNA reads as TGTGCCAGCAGTATGGACAGAAGTAATTCACCCCTCCACTTT. The variable domain in full, with the rest retrieved from reference TRBV5-6 and TRBJ1-6, is DAGVTQSPTHLIKTRGQQVTLRCSPKSGHDTVSWYQQALGQGPQFIFQYYEEEERQRGNFPDRFSGHQFPNYSSELNVNALLLGDSALYLCASSMDRSNSPLHFGNGTRLTVT.

This clone was picked up a small number of times. The chain is built from TRBV7-2 and TRBJ1-2; perhaps TRBD1 as D (6 bases). Looked up from germline, CDR1 is SGHTA and CDR2 is FQGNSA. This CDR3 has 13 residues. V dropped 6 bases and J dropped 5 bases, with 13 bases sitting between them. CDR3 sequence reads: CASRPTGLYGYTF. The CDR3 DNA sequence: TGTGCCAGCAGACCAACAGGGTTGTATGGCTACACCTTC.

V and J are TRBV28 and TRBJ1-5; possibly TRBD1 for D (6 bases). Germline-derived CDR1 and CDR2 are MDHEN and SYDVKM. The CDR3 has 16 amino acids. V was cut by 4 bases and J by 6 bases, with 19 bases left in between. This CDR3 reads CASSYSWQGRSQPQHF. In DNA form, the CDR3 reads TGTGCCAGCAGTTACTCGTGGCAGGGGCGAAGTCAGCCCCAGCATTTT.

The rearrangement uses TRBV15 and TRBJ2-1; no firm D call. CDR1 and CDR2 (germline): LNHNV, YYDKDF (reference sequence). The CDR3 length is 13 residues. V lost 9 bases, J lost 0 bases, and 9 bases lay in between. CDR3 in DNA: TGTGCCACTGGATGGAGCTCCTACAATGAGCAGTTCTTC. It translates to CATGWSSYNEQFF.

The V call is TRBV5-1, the J call TRBJ1-3; D uncertain. The CDR3 loop spans 17 amino acids. CDR1 and CDR2 (germline): SGHRS, YFSETQ. V lost 0 bases to trimming and J lost 2 bases, with 15 bases between them. The CDR3 sequence is CASSLGGAGGTGNTIYF. The DNA for the CDR3 is TGCGCCAGCAGCTTGGGAGGAGCCGGAGGAACTGGAAACACCATATATTTT.

V usage is TRBV5-5 and J usage is TRBJ2-2; D possibly corresponds to TRBD1 (6 bases). Germline loops: CDR1 SGHKS, CDR2 YYEKEE (reference sequence). V was trimmed by 4 bases and J by 5 bases, leaving 12 bases between them. The CDR3 is 14 amino acids. The CDR3 region is CASSPGVGTGELFF. Written as DNA, the CDR3 is TGTGCCAGCAGCCCAGGGGTGGGGACCGGGGAGCTGTTTTTT.

This clone was counted between two and nine times. The J gene is TRBJ1-5, the V gene TRBV10-2; D remains ambiguous. This CDR3 spans 14 amino acids. With 10 bases removed from V and 1 base from J, the gap between germline ends came to 14 bases. Germline values: CDR1 WSHSY, CDR2 SAAADI. The CDR3 reads CATRSLASNQPQHF. The CDR3 DNA reads as TGCGCCACCCGGTCCTTGGCGAGCAATCAGCCCCAGCATTTT.

V is TRBV6-2 or TRBV6-3 and J is TRBJ2-7; 12 bases match TRBD2. The junction had 5 bases not matched to a gene; V was cut back by 5 bases and J by 0 bases. Germline V gene lookup returns CDR1 MNHEY and CDR2 SVGEGT. The CDR3 length is 16 residues. The CDR3 sequence: CASSRTSGAHSYEQYF. The CDR3 bases are TGTGCCAGCAGTAGGACTAGCGGGGCCCACTCCTACGAGCAGTACTTC.

V gene TRBV4-1 combines with J gene TRBJ2-2, with 7 bases lining up with TRBD1. Germline assignment: CDR1 MGHRA and CDR2 YSYEKL. The trim removed 1 base at V and 1 base at J, leaving 3 bases unmatched. This CDR3 spans 16 amino acids. CDR3 loop: CASSQGQGENTGELFF. CDR3 in DNA: TGCGCCAGCAGCCAAGGACAGGGCGAGAACACCGGGGAGCTGTTTTTT.

This clone was picked up one time. The J gene is TRBJ2-7, the V gene TRBV10-3, with 8 bases identical to TRBD1. This CDR3 is 15 amino acids long. Germline V lookup: CDR1 ENHRY, CDR2 SYGVKD. V was pared by 6 bases and J by 4 bases, with 11 bases of the junction left unmatched. The CDR3 protein is CAIRDPGQVEYEQYF. CDR3 sequence (DNA): TGTGCCATCAGGGACCCGGGACAGGTCGAGTACGAGCAGTACTTC.